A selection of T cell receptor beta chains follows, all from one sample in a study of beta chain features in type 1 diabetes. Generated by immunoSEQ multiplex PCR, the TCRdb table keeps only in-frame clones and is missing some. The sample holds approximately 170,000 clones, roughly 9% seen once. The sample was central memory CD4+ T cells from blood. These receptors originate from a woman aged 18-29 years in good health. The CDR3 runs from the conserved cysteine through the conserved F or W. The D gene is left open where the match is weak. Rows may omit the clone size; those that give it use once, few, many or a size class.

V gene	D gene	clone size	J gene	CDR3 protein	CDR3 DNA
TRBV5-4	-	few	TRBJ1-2	CASSFLGVGYGYTF	TGTGCCAGCAGCTTCCTCGGGGTTGGCTATGGCTACACCTTC
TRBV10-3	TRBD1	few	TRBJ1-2	CAINVQGAGYGYTF	TGTGCCATCAATGTACAGGGGGCTGGCTATGGCTACACCTTC
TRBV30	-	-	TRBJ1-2	CAWSTAGGNNYGYTF	TGTGCCTGGAGTACAGCCGGGGGAAATAACTATGGCTACACCTTC
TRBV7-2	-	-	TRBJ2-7	CASSPAGAPYEQYF	TGTGCCAGCAGCCCAGCGGGCGCACCCTACGAGCAGTACTTC
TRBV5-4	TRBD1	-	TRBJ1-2	CASSAATGSYYGYTF	TGTGCCAGCAGCGCCGCGACAGGGTCCTACTATGGCTACACCTTC
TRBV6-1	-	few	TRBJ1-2	CASSVPPEDYGYTF	TGTGCCAGCAGTGTACCTCCTGAGGACTATGGCTACACCTTC
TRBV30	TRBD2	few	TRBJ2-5	CAGTSGTETQYF	TGTGCCGGCACTAGCGGGACGGAGACCCAGTACTTC
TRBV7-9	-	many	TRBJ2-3	CASSPRRGTGTDTQYF	TGTGCCAGCAGCCCTCGACGGGGAACCGGCACAGATACGCAGTATTTT
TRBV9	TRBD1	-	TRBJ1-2	CASSLGTGRGNYGYTF	TGTGCCAGCAGTTTGGGGACAGGTCGGGGAAACTATGGCTACACCTTC
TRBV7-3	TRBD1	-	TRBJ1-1	CASRRTGLNTEAFF	TGTGCCAGCAGAAGGACAGGGTTGAACACTGAAGCTTTCTTT
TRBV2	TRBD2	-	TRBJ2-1	CASTKGGSNNEQFF	TGTGCCAGCACCAAAGGCGGGAGTAACAATGAGCAGTTCTTC
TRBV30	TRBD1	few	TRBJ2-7	CAWCSGGSTYEQYF	TGTGCCTGGTGCTCAGGGGGATCTACCTACGAGCAGTACTTC
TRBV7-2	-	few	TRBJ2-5	CASSSIREETQYF	TGTGCCAGCAGCTCCATTCGGGAAGAGACCCAGTACTTC
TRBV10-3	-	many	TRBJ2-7	CAISELQGGEQYF	TGTGCCATCAGTGAGCTTCAGGGGGGCGAGCAGTACTTC
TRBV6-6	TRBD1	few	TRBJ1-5	CASSYGTADQPQHF	TGTGCCAGCAGTTACGGGACAGCAGACCAGCCCCAGCATTTT
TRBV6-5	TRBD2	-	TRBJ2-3	CASSYSRGIGDTQYF	TGTGCCAGCAGTTACTCGCGGGGGATAGGGGATACGCAGTATTTT
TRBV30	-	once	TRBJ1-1	CAWVGWGHTEAFF	TGTGCCTGGGTTGGGTGGGGCCACACTGAAGCTTTCTTT
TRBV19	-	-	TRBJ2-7	CASTRRGSYEQYF	TGTGCCAGTACCCGCCGGGGGAGCTACGAGCAGTACTTC
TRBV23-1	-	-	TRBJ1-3	CASSPTGHSGNTIYF	TGCGCCAGCAGTCCCACAGGCCACTCTGGAAACACCATATATTTT
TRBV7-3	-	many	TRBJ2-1	CASSSLGGGQFF	TGTGCCAGCAGCTCGTTGGGAGGCGGGCAGTTCTTC
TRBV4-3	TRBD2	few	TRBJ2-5	CASSRGLAGGIQETQYF	TGCGCCAGCAGCCGCGGACTAGCGGGGGGCATTCAAGAGACCCAGTACTTC
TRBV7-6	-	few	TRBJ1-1	CASSPLHTEAFF	TGTGCCAGCAGCCCCCTTCACACTGAAGCTTTCTTT
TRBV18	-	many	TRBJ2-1	CASSPPDSQAKFF	TGTGCCAGCTCACCACCTGATTCGCAGGCGAAATTCTTC
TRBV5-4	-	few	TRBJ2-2	CASSLAQRSNTGELFF	TGTGCCAGCAGCTTGGCCCAGCGGTCGAACACCGGGGAGCTGTTTTTT
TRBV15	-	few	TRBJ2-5	CATSRDQGKETQYF	TGTGCCACCAGCAGAGACCAGGGGAAAGAGACCCAGTACTTC
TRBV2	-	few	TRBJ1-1	CASSYQVHTEAFF	TGTGCCAGCAGCTACCAAGTACACACTGAAGCTTTCTTT
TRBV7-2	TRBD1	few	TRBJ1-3	CASSVDRVGNTIYF	TGTGCCAGCAGTGTGGACAGGGTTGGAAACACCATATATTTT
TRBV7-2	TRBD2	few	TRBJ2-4	CASSLVSGAGDIQYF	TGTGCCAGCAGCTTAGTGAGCGGTGCGGGGGACATTCAGTACTTC
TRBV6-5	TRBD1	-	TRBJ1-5	CASRSTGGVDQLQHF	TGTGCCAGCAGATCCACAGGGGGTGTGGATCAGCTCCAGCATTTT
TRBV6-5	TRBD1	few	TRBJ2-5	CATGTGDGETQYF	TGTGCCACTGGGACAGGGGATGGGGAGACCCAGTACTTC
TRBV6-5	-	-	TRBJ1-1	CASSEVLDTEAFF	TGTGCCAGCAGTGAGGTTCTGGACACTGAAGCTTTCTTT
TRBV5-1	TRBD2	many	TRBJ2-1	CASSLDPGIAGGTSEQFF	TGCGCCAGCAGCTTGGATCCGGGGATAGCGGGAGGTACCAGTGAGCAGTTCTTC
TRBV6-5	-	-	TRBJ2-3	CASKALPHTDTQYF	TGTGCCAGCAAAGCTCTCCCCCACACAGATACGCAGTATTTT
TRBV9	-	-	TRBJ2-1	CASSVRREPGNEQFF	TGTGCCAGCAGCGTACGGCGGGAACCGGGTAATGAGCAGTTCTTC
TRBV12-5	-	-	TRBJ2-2	CASGLVTGPNTGELFF	TGTGCTAGTGGTTTGGTAACAGGGCCGAACACCGGGGAGCTGTTTTTT
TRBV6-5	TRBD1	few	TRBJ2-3	CASTSGTGVQGGQYF	TGTGCCAGCACGTCCGGGACAGGCGTTCAGGGGGGGCAGTATTTT
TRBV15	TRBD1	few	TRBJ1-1	CATSRREAGGRAFF	TGTGCCACCAGCAGACGAGAGGCAGGGGGCAGAGCTTTCTTT
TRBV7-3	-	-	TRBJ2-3	CASSLGPGGLNTDTQYF	TGTGCCAGCAGCTTGGGCCCCGGGGGACTCAACACAGATACGCAGTATTTT
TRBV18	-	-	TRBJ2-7	CASSPRTLSYEQYF	TGTGCCAGCTCACCGAGGACTCTCTCCTACGAGCAGTACTTC
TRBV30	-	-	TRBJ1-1	CAWSGHPLNTEAFF	TGTGCCTGGAGTGGGCACCCGCTGAACACTGAAGCTTTCTTT
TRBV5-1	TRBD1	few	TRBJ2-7	CASSQDRGLHEQYF	TGCGCCAGCAGCCAAGACAGGGGGCTCCACGAGCAGTACTTC
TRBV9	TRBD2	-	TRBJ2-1	CASSAPGTSGLSSYNEQFF	TGTGCCAGCAGCGCCCCCGGGACTAGCGGGTTGAGCTCCTACAATGAGCAGTTCTTC
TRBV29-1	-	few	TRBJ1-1	CSVDSDKNTEAFF	TGCAGCGTTGACTCGGACAAGAACACTGAAGCTTTCTTT
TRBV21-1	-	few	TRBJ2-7	CASSQSQVVGGGYEQYF	TGTGCCAGCAGCCAATCACAAGTGGTAGGGGGCGGCTACGAGCAGTACTTC
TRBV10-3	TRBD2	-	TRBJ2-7	CATSGNYEQYF	TGTGCCACTAGCGGGAACTACGAGCAGTACTTC
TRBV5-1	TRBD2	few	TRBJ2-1	CASSLGTSGPYNEQFF	TGCGCCAGCAGCTTGGGGACTAGCGGTCCCTACAATGAGCAGTTCTTC